These T cell receptor beta chains were read from a single sample in a study of T cells in narcolepsy. Sequenced by immunoSEQ multiplex PCR; TCRdb stores in-frame clones only, minus some. Here the sample spans 20,000 to 30,000 clones, just over 60% being singletons. Sequencing was performed on memory (CD45RA-) CD4+ T cells from blood. Every receptor here comes from a human donor in good health. CDR3s include the opening cysteine and the closing phenylalanine or tryptophan. Each record gives: D gene, CDR3 length, V gene, J gene, CDR3 protein. D genes are given only for firm matches.

>NA|12|TRBV19|TRBJ2-7
CASSMVRGEQYF
>NA|11|TRBV30|TRBJ1-2
CAWMINYGYTF
>TRBD2|16|TRBV12-5|TRBJ2-3
CASRPPAGGFTDTQYF
>NA|12|TRBV7-7|TRBJ2-1
CASSLAKGEQFF
>TRBD1|13|TRBV5-4|TRBJ1-1
CASSSLRGPEAFF
>NA|15|TRBV18|TRBJ2-5
CASSPGPGGVETQYF
>NA|14|TRBV2|TRBJ2-5
CASSGLLAQETQYF
>TRBD1|13|TRBV29-1|TRBJ1-1
CSAATGVGTEAFF
>NA|16|TRBV5-4|TRBJ2-3
CASSPGGSLSTDTQYF
>NA|17|TRBV19|TRBJ1-2
CASSIATKGFIDYGYTF